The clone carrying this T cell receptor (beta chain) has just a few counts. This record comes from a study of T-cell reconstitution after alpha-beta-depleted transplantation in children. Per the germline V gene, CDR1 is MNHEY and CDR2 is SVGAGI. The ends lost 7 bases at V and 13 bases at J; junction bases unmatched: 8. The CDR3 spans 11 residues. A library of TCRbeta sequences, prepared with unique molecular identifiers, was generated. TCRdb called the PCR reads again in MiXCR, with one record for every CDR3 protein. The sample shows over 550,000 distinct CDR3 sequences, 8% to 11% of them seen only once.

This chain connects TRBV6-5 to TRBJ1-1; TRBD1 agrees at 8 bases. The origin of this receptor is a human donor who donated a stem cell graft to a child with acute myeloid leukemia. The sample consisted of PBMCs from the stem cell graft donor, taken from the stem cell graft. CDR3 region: CASTSGTGNFF. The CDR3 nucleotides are TGTGCCAGCACGTCCGGGACAGGAAATTTCTTT.